Sequencing of this TCR beta chain was carried out in a study of T cells after yellow fever vaccination. Study-level results: Clonotypes shared by both compartments, CD4 and CD8, made up a small share.

CDR3 size: 17 residues. Germline-derived CDR1 and CDR2 are SGHNT and YYREEE (reference sequence). A few counts support this clonotype. The target antigen is unknown. TCRdb re-called the 5' RACE reads with MiXCR, one entry per CDR3 protein. The sample records some 200,000 distinct CDR3 sequences, 3.2% being singletons. The receptor was isolated from a man younger than 35 who received the YFV17D yellow fever vaccine. This material consisted of CD4+ T cells sorted from PBMCs, taken 10 days after the yellow fever booster vaccination. The chain employs TRBV5-4 and TRBJ2-6, with 8 nucleotides matching TRBD1. This CDR3 is CAFALGQVFSGANVLTF. The CDR3 DNA reads TGTGCTTTTGCATTGGGACAGGTCTTCTCTGGGGCCAACGTCCTGACTTTC. The full variable domain, rest sourced from reference TRBV5-4 and TRBJ2-6, is ETGVTQSPTHLIKTRGQQVTLRCSSQSGHNTVSWYQQALGQGPQFIFQYYREEENGRGNFPPRFSGLQFPNYSSELNVNALELDDSALYLCAFALGQVFSGANVLTFGAGSRLTVL.